These 11 T cell receptor beta chains originate from one sample sequenced in a study of blood T cells in healthy people across ages. With a J-beta primer mix and a sample-barcoded 5' primer, a second PCR ran 7 to 11 cycles. Using its own MiXCR run on the 5' RACE reads, TCRdb lists one record per CDR3 protein. Of more than 900,000 distinct CDR3 sequences in the sample, almost 25% are singletons; the top ten hold approximately 0.75%. These data were also filed under a second study, of T cells of mothers and their children.

Sequenced input: blood. Every receptor here comes from a girl aged 2-9 years in good health.

This chain connects TRBV7-2 to TRBJ1-2; 12 nucleotides agree with TRBD1. Germline V lookup: CDR1 SGHTA, CDR2 FQGNSA. The J segment lost 7 bases and the V segment lost 7 bases, leaving 10 bases of the junction unmatched. This CDR3 region has 15 residues. This CDR3 is CASNLPGTGGLGYTF. DNA of the CDR3: TGTGCCAGCAACCTTCCCGGGACAGGGGGCCTTGGCTACACCTTC.

This clonotype was counted at least ten times. V usage is TRBV9 and J usage is TRBJ2-7; perhaps TRBD1 as D (6 bases). CDR1 and CDR2 from the germline V gene are SGDLS and YYNGEE. CDR3 length equals 13 residues. V was pared by 2 bases and J by 6 bases, with 12 bases between. The CDR3 region is CASSVWDNGEQYF. CDR3 nucleotide sequence: TGTGCCAGCAGCGTTTGGGACAACGGCGAGCAGTACTTC. Based on the CDR3 plus reference TRBV9 and TRBJ2-7, the full variable domain is DSGVTQTPKHLITATGQRVTLRCSPRSGDLSVYWYQQSLDQGLQFLIQYYNGEERAKGNILERFSAQQFPDLHSELNLSSLELGDSALYFCASSVWDNGEQYFGPGTRLTVT.

The chain has TRBV29-1 and TRBJ2-1; 9 positions match TRBD1. The germline V gene has CDR1 SQVTM and CDR2 ANQGSEA. CDR3 size: 14 residues. V trimming: 6 bases; J trimming: 6 bases; junction bases outside the gene matches: 9. The CDR3 reads CSVTGTGFGNEQFF. Here the CDR3 DNA reads TGCAGCGTGACCGGGACAGGGTTCGGCAATGAGCAGTTCTTC.

This chain connects TRBV3-1 to TRBJ2-4, with D possibly being TRBD2 (5 bases). The length of the CDR3 is 17 residues. The V and J ends lost 0 bases and 3 bases respectively, with 15 bases between them. Germline-derived CDR1 and CDR2 are LGHDT and YNNKEL (reference sequence). In DNA, the CDR3 is TGTGCCAGCAGCCAAGAGGAGGAACGGGTGGGCAAAAACATTCAGTACTTC. Protein sequence: CASSQEEERVGKNIQYF.

This clonotype was observed a handful of times. The chain is built from TRBV4-3 and TRBJ2-5; D gene ambiguous. Deletions cut 3 bases from V and 4 bases from J, with 18 bases between. CDR1 is LGHNA and CDR2 is YSLEER in the germline V gene. The CDR3 length is 16 residues. CDR3 in DNA: TGCGCCAGCAGCCAGGCCCCGCCAGATTTAGGAGAGACCCAGTACTTC. It codes for CASSQAPPDLGETQYF.

This chain links TRBV11-2 with TRBJ2-5, with no clear D. Trimming left V 4 bases short and J 5 bases short, with 11 bases between. CDR1 SGHAT and CDR2 FQNNGV come from the germline V gene. CDR3 size: 13 residues. For the CDR3, the DNA is TGTGCCAGCAGCTCACACGACGGGGAGACCCAGTACTTC. The encoded protein is CASSSHDGETQYF.

The rearrangement joins TRBV6-5 to TRBJ2-5; tentative D call: TRBD2 (5 bases). The CDR3 extends over 15 amino acids. The V end was cut by 7 bases, the J end by 4 bases, with 19 bases between. Germline V CDR1 and CDR2: MNHEY, SVGAGI. CDR3 loop: CASKLVFLSGETQYF. The CDR3 nucleotides read TGTGCCAGCAAACTTGTGTTCCTCAGCGGAGAGACCCAGTACTTC.

This chain uses TRBV29-1 with TRBJ2-5; TRBD2 is a possible D gene (5 bases). V lost 2 bases and J lost 4, with 11 bases in between. The CDR3 length is 13 residues. From germline, CDR1 is SQVTM and CDR2 ANQGSEA. This chain's CDR3 is CSVERLASETQYF. Here the CDR3 DNA reads TGCAGCGTTGAAAGGCTAGCATCAGAGACCCAGTACTTC.

The chain employs TRBV12-5 and TRBJ1-2; TRBD1 might be the D (5 bases). CDR1 is LGHNT and CDR2 is FRNRAP in the germline V gene. CDR3 length equals 14 residues. Trimming removed 6 bases from V and 8 bases from J, with 19 bases in between. CDR3 in DNA: TGTGCTAGTGGCCTGACAGACTCGGAGGGGGGCTACACCTTC. It encodes CASGLTDSEGGYTF. Full variable domain (outside the CDR3, taken from reference TRBV12-5 and TRBJ1-2): DARVTQTPRHKVTEMGQEVTMRCQPILGHNTVFWYRQTMMQGLELLAYFRNRAPLDDSGMPKDRFSAEMPDATLATLKIQPSEPRDSAVYFCASGLTDSEGGYTFGSGTRLTVV.

This clonotype was detected only once. The chain employs TRBV12-5 and TRBJ2-4; D unresolved. The V gene lost 3 bases and the J gene lost 3 bases, with 18 bases spanning the gap. Germline loops: CDR1 LGHNT, CDR2 FRNRAP. This CDR3 has 17 amino acids. The CDR3: CASGFVVEAESKNIQYF. In DNA form, the CDR3 reads TGTGCTAGTGGTTTCGTCGTTGAGGCAGAAAGCAAAAACATTCAGTACTTC.

In DNA, the CDR3 is TGTGCCAGCAGCACTGTTCCTGGAGGAAATCAGCCCCAGCATTTT. Residues: CASSTVPGGNQPQHF. V is TRBV12-3 or TRBV12-4 and J is TRBJ1-5; D unclear. CDR3 size: 15 residues. Trimming left V 6 bases short and J 4 bases short, with 16 bases between.